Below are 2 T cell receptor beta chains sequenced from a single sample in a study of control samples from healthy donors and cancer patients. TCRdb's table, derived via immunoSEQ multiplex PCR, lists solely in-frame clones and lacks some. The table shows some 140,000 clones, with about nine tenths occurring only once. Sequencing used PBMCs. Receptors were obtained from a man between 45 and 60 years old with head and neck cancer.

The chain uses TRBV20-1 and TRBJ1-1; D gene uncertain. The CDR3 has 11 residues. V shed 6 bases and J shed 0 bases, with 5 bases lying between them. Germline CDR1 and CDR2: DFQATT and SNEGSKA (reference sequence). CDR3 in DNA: TGCAGTGCCGATATGAACACTGAAGCTTTCTTT. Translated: CSADMNTEAFF.

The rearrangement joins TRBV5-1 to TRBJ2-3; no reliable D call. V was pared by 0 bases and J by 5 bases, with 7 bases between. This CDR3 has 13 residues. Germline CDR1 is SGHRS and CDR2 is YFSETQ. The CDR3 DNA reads TGCGCCAGCAGCTTGGTTCCGAGAGATACGCAGTATTTT. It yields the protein CASSLVPRDTQYF.